The sequence of this TCR beta chain was determined in a study of graft-versus-host responses after intestinal transplantation. For the study at large: Recipients received multivisceral, liver-intestinal, or isolated intestinal transplants. Anti-thymocyte globulin induction, then tacrolimus and steroids for around 3 years, went to all recipients.

The assay was immunoSEQ multiplex PCR, and TCRdb's table has in-frame clones only and misses some. The sample has some 90,000 clones, approximately 87% seen once. On this clone itself: Its matching antigen is unknown.

Overall study results and limits: Levels of circulating GvH clones at their peak were associated with early post-transplant HvG declines. Marrow from the recipient contained GvH clones, some of which had appeared first in ileum or blood.

Germline loops: CDR1 SGHVS, CDR2 FNYEAQ. Trimming removed 3 bases from V and 2 bases from J, with 2 bases in between. CDR3 length: 13 residues. The sequences come from unstimulated CD4+ T cells sorted from spleen or lymph node cells, collected before intestinal transplant. The TCR sequence derives from a human donor who received an intestinal transplant. The chain joins TRBV7-6 to TRBJ2-6; D is uncertain. The CDR3 DNA sequence: TGTGCCAGCAGCTTCGCTGGGGCCAACGTCCTGACTTTC. Its translation: CASSFAGANVLTF.